This TCR beta chain was identified in a study of blood T cell repertoires in COVID-19. Sequencing was performed with immunoSEQ multiplex PCR; in TCRdb, only in-frame clones are kept and a portion is missing. The sample includes 160,000 or so clones, roughly 80% of them seen just once. In germline, CDR1 is SGHDT, CDR2 YYEEEE. V was trimmed by 0 bases and J by 1 base, leaving 7 bases between them. The CDR3 length is 14 residues. The chain links TRBV5-6 to TRBJ2-5, with a tentative D call TRBD1 (5 bases). What was sequenced was PBMCs or T cells enriched from blood (not recorded which). This clonotype originated in a woman aged 40 to 50 with acute COVID-19. The CDR3 is CASSLGGSQETQYF. The CDR3 nucleotides are TGTGCCAGCAGCTTGGGGGGCAGCCAAGAGACCCAGTACTTC.